What follows are 17 T cell receptor beta chains derived from one specimen sequenced in a study of blood T cells in healthy people across ages. The second PCR ran about 6 to 11 cycles with a sample-barcoded 5' primer and J-beta primers. TCRdb redid the calling of the 5' RACE reads with MiXCR, one entry per CDR3 protein. The sample has about 970,000 distinct CDR3 sequences, around 54% seen once. The sample was blood. All receptors derive from a woman aged 55-70 years in good health.

This clonotype was recorded a few times. The CDR3: CAWSVWGDTQYF. The CDR3 region has the DNA TGTGCCTGGAGTGTATGGGGTGATACGCAGTATTTT. The V and J genes are TRBV30 and TRBJ2-3; no clear D gene. Trimming removed 0 bases at V and 6 bases at J, with 7 bases between. This CDR3 comprises 12 residues. Germline assignment: CDR1 GTSNPN and CDR2 SVGIG (reference sequence).

This chain uses TRBV28 with TRBJ2-7; 7 positions agree with TRBD1. The CDR3 extends over 15 amino acids. The V gene end was trimmed by 3 bases and the J gene end by 2 bases; junction bases not matched to a gene: 7. Germline-derived CDR1 and CDR2 are MDHEN and SYDVKM. CDR3 in DNA: TGTGCCAGCAGTTTGGCCGGGACAGAAACCTACGAGCAGTACTTC. It translates to CASSLAGTETYEQYF.

This clonotype was detected only once. The rearrangement joins TRBV29-1 to TRBJ2-7; 10 nucleotides line up with TRBD1. J lost 0 bases, V lost 6 bases, and 2 bases had no gene match. Germline-derived CDR1 and CDR2 are SQVTM and ANQGSEA. The CDR3 consists of 13 residues. The CDR3: CSVRTGGSYEQYF. The CDR3 bases are TGCAGCGTACGGACAGGGGGCTCCTACGAGCAGTACTTC.

The chain is built from TRBV28 and TRBJ2-3, with 9 bases matching TRBD1. The trim removed 7 bases at V and 4 bases at J, leaving 9 bases unmatched. Germline V lookup: CDR1 MDHEN, CDR2 SYDVKM. CDR3 length: 15 amino acids. CDR3: CASTLLQGAADTQYF. The CDR3 coding sequence is TGTGCCAGCACTCTTCTACAGGGGGCTGCAGATACGCAGTATTTT.

The chain carries TRBV25-1 and TRBJ2-5, with 10 bases matching TRBD2. The germline V gene has CDR1 MGHDK and CDR2 SYGVNS. After removal of 4 bases from V and 11 bases from J, the junction contained 13 bases not matched to a gene. This CDR3 contains 15 residues. CDR3 region: CASSVALAGNNEQYF. The CDR3 nucleotides read TGTGCCAGCAGTGTCGCACTAGCGGGGAACAATGAGCAGTACTTC.

The rearrangement joins TRBV28 to TRBJ1-4, with 10 bases lining up with TRBD1. The CDR3 is 15 residues long. Germline CDR1 reads MDHEN; CDR2 reads SYDVKM. Unmatched junction bases numbered 7, after V lost 6 bases and J lost 6 bases. The CDR3 here is CASRGRGQGYEKLFF. The CDR3 bases are TGTGCCAGCAGAGGGAGGGGACAGGGGTATGAAAAACTGTTTTTT.

J is TRBJ2-1 and V is TRBV6-5; perhaps D is TRBD1 or TRBD2 (5 bases each). CDR1 and CDR2 (germline): MNHEY, SVGAGI. The CDR3 spans 15 residues. V lost 6 bases and J 2 bases, leaving 14 bases between the germline ends. The CDR3 nucleotides are TGTGCCAGCAGACCCCTTCGGGGCGCCTACAATGAGCAGTTCTTC. Translation gives CASRPLRGAYNEQFF.

In DNA form, the CDR3 reads TGCGCCAGCAGCCAAGACGGGACAGCGGCCCGGCCCCAGCATTTT. As protein: CASSQDGTAARPQHF. The chain uses TRBV4-3 and TRBJ1-5; 7 bases match TRBD1. V shed 0 bases and J 9 bases; nucleotides not matched to a gene: 8. The CDR3 runs to 15 residues. Germline V gene lookup returns CDR1 LGHNA and CDR2 YSLEER.

The table lists this clonotype with a few counts. The chain carries TRBV28 and TRBJ2-7; D uncertain. With 2 bases removed from V and 3 bases from J, the gap between germline ends came to 8 bases. Looked up from germline, CDR1 is MDHEN and CDR2 is SYDVKM. The CDR3 has 13 amino acids. The CDR3 region is CASSLDSLYEQYF. CDR3 DNA: TGTGCCAGCAGTTTAGATAGCCTCTACGAGCAGTACTTC.

V and J are TRBV12-3 or TRBV12-4 and TRBJ2-3; 11 positions match TRBD2. The trim removed 2 bases at V and 4 bases at J, leaving 5 bases unmatched. The CDR3 is made up of 16 amino acids. DNA for the CDR3: TGTGCCAGCAGTTTATTAGCGGGAGGGGGCCCAGATACGCAGTATTTT. Residues: CASSLLAGGGPDTQYF.

The genes are TRBV3-1 and TRBJ2-3; 12 nucleotides align to TRBD2. V gave up 7 bases and J gave up 5 bases; unmatched junction bases: 7. CDR3 length: 15 amino acids. The germline gives CDR1 LGHDT, CDR2 YNNKEL (reference sequence). The CDR3 reads CASTYGLAGRDTQYF. CDR3 nucleotide sequence: TGTGCCAGCACCTATGGACTAGCGGGGAGAGATACGCAGTATTTT.

This clonotype occurred a few times. The genes are TRBV2 and TRBJ2-7, with D hard to call. Per the germline V gene, CDR1 is SNHLY and CDR2 is FYNNEI. CDR3 size: 11 residues. Trimming cost V 5 bases and J 9 bases, with 11 bases left between them. CDR3 sequence (DNA): TGTGCCAGCAGTTCCAGTTCCGGGCAGTACTTC. This sequence encodes CASSSSSGQYF.

The chain employs TRBV29-1 and TRBJ2-1; 7 bases match TRBD1. Trimming cost V 8 bases and J 3 bases; bases outside gene matches: 7. This CDR3 is 13 amino acids long. Germline V gene data show CDR1 as SQVTM and CDR2 as ANQGSEA. The CDR3 nucleotides are TGCAGCAGCCGGGACAGAGACTACAATGAGCAGTTCTTC. Translation: CSSRDRDYNEQFF.

The chain recombines TRBV20-1 with TRBJ2-5; D may be TRBD2 (5 bases). Germline-derived CDR1 and CDR2 are DFQATT and SNEGSKA (reference sequence). The CDR3 contains 15 residues. V gave up 5 bases and J gave up 4 bases, with 20 bases separating them. The CDR3 sequence: CSASLLRAKRETQYF. In DNA, the CDR3 is TGCAGTGCTTCCCTATTGCGGGCGAAACGAGAGACCCAGTACTTC.

This clonotype has ten or more counts. The chain is built from TRBV7-2 and TRBJ2-5; possibly TRBD1 or TRBD2 for D (5 bases each). Trimming stripped 0 bases from V and 5 bases from J, with 16 bases between. CDR3 size: 16 residues. The germline CDR1 and CDR2 sequences are SGHTA and FQGNSA. CDR3 region: CASSLAEGRIGETQYF. The DNA of the CDR3 is TGTGCCAGCAGCTTAGCTGAGGGACGGATTGGGGAGACCCAGTACTTC.

This clonotype was recorded a few times. The chain recombines TRBV5-1 with TRBJ1-2, with unresolved D. This CDR3 has 13 amino acids. V shed 2 bases and J shed 7 bases, with 12 bases lying between them. Germline V CDR1 and CDR2: SGHRS, YFSETQ. The CDR3 coding sequence is TGCGCCAGCAGCTTCCGGAGCCTTTCTGGCTACACCTTC. Translating it yields CASSFRSLSGYTF.

The V call is TRBV3-1, the J call TRBJ2-4; D could derive from TRBD1 or TRBD2 (5 bases each). The V gene's germline CDR1 is LGHDT and CDR2 YNNKEL (reference sequence). The CDR3 is 15 residues long. V lost 0 bases and J 8 bases, leaving 14 bases between the germline ends. The CDR3, as DNA: TGTGCCAGCAGCCAAGATCTTCCAGGGAGACACATTCAGTACTTC. Its translation is CASSQDLPGRHIQYF.